This TCR beta chain was found in a study of T cell repertoires in cytomegalovirus infection. The germline V gene encodes CDR1 SGHTA and CDR2 FQGNSA. The length of the CDR3 is 15 residues. The V end lost 6 bases, the J end lost 3 bases, and 18 bases lay between the germline ends. Using its own MiXCR run on the reads, TCRdb lists one record per CDR3 protein. Of 600,000 to 700,000 distinct CDR3 sequences in the sample, around a third were seen once. This clonotype was counted a few times. The target antigen is unknown. This sample comprised cultured PBMCs, obtained from culture after CMV antigen stimulation. The J gene is TRBJ2-7, the V gene TRBV7-2; no firm D call. This clonotype was obtained from a human donor in good health (CMV status not recorded). Some clones in this sample may be carry-over from other donors' samples. The CDR3 bases are TGTGCCAGCAGAGGCCTTAAAGATCCCATCTACGAGCAGTACTTC. Encoded protein: CASRGLKDPIYEQYF. Based on the CDR3 plus reference TRBV7-2 and TRBJ2-7, the full variable domain is GAGVSQSPSNKVTEKGKDVELRCDPISGHTALYWYRQSLGQGLEFLIYFQGNSAPDKSGLPSDRFSAERTGGSVSTLTIQRTQQEDSAVYLCASRGLKDPIYEQYFGPGTRLTVT.